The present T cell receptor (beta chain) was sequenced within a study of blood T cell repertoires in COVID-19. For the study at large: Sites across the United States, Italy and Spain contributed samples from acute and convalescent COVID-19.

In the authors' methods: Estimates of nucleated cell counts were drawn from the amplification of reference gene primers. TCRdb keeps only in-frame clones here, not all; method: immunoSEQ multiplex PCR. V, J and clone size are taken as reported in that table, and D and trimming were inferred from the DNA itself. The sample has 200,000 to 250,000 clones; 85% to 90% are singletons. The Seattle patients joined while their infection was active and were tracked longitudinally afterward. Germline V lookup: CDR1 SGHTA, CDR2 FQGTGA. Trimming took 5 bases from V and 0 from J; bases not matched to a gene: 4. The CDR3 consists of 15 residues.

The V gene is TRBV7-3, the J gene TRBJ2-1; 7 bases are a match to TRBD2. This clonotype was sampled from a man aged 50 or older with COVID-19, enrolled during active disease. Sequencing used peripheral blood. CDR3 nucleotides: TGTGCCAGCAGCCCTAGCGGACACTCCTACAATGAGCAGTTCTTC. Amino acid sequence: CASSPSGHSYNEQFF.